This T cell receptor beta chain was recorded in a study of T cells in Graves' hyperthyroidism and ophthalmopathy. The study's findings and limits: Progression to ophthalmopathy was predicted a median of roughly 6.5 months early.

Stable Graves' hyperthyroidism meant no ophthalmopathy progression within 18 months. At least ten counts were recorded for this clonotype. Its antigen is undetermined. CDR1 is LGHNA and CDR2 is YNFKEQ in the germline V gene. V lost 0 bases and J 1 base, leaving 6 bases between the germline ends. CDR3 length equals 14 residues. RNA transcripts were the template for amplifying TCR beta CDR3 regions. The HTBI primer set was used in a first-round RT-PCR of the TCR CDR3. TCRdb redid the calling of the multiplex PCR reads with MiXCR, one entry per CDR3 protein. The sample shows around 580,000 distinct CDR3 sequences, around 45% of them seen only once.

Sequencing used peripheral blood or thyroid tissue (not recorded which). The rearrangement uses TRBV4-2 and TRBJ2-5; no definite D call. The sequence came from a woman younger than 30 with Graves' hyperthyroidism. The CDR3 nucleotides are TGTGCCAGCAGCCAAGAGGCCTTCCAAGAGACCCAGTACTTC. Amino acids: CASSQEAFQETQYF.